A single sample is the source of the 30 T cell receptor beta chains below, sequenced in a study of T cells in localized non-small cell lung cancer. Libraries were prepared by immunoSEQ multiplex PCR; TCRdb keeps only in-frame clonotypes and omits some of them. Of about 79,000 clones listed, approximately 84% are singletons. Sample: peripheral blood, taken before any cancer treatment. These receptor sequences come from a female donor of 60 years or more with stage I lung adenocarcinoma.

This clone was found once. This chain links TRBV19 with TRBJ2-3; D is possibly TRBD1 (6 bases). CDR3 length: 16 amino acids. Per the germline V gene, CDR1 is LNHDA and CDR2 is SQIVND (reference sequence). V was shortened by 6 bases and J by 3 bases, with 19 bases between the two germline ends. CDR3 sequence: CASRRTAATGTDTQYF. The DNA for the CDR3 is TGTGCCAGTAGAAGGACAGCGGCCACGGGAACAGATACGCAGTATTTT.

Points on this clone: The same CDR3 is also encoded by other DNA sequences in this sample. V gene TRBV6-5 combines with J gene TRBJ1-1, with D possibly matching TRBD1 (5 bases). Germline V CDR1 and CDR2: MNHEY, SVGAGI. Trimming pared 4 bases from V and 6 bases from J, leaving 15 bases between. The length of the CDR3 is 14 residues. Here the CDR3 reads CASSFSNRIPEAFF. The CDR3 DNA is TGTGCCAGCAGTTTTTCTAACAGGATACCTGAAGCTTTCTTT.

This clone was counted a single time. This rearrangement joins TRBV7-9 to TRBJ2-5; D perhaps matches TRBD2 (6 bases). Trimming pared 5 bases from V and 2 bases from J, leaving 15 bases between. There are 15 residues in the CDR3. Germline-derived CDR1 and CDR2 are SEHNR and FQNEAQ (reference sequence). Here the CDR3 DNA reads TGTGCCAGCAGCCAAGGGCGGGGAATACAAGAGACCCAGTACTTC. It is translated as CASSQGRGIQETQYF. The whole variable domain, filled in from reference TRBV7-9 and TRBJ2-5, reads DTGVSQNPRHKITKRGQNVTFRCDPISEHNRLYWYRQTLGQGPEFLTYFQNEAQLEKSRLLSDRFSAERPKGSFSTLEIQRTEQGDSAMYLCASSQGRGIQETQYFGPGTRLLVL.

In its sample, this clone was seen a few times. CDR3 sequence reads: CASSLGGGGNSPLHF. The CDR3 bases are TGTGCCAGCAGCTTGGGAGGAGGGGGGAATTCACCCCTCCACTTT. The rearrangement joins TRBV5-6 to TRBJ1-6, with a possible D match to TRBD1 (6 bases). CDR1 is SGHDT and CDR2 is YYEEEE in the germline V gene. Trimming removed 0 bases from V and 7 bases from J, with 11 bases in between. The length of the CDR3 is 15 residues.

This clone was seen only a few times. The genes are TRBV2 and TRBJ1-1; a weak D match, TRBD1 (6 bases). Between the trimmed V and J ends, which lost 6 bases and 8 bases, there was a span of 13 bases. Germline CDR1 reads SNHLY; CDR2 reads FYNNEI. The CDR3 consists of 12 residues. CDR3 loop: CASRLGQIEAFF. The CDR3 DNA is TGTGCCAGCAGACTTGGACAGATAGAAGCTTTCTTT. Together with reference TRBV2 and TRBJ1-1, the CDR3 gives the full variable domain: EPEVTQTPSHQVTQMGQEVILRCVPISNHLYFYWYRQILGQKVEFLVSFYNNEISEKSEIFDDQFSVERPDGSNFTLKIRSTKLEDSAMYFCASRLGQIEAFFGQGTRLTVV.

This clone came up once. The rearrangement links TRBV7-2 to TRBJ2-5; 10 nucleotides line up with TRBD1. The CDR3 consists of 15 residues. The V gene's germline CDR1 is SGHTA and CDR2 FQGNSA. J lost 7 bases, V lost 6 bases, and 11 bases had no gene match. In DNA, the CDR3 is TGTGCCAGCAGAGCCGGGACAGGGGTTTTGGGGACCCAGTACTTC. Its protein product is CASRAGTGVLGTQYF.

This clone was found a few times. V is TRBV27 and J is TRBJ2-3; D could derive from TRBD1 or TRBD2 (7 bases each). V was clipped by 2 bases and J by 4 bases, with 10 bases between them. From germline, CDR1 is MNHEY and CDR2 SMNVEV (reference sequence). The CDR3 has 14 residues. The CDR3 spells CASSLQGGADTQYF. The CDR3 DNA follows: TGTGCCAGCAGTTTACAGGGGGGGGCAGATACGCAGTATTTT.

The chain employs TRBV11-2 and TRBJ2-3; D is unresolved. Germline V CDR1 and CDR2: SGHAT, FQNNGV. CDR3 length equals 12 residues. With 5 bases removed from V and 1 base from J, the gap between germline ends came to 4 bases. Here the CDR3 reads CASSQGTDTQYF. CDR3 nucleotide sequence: TGTGCCAGCAGCCAGGGCACAGATACGCAGTATTTT.

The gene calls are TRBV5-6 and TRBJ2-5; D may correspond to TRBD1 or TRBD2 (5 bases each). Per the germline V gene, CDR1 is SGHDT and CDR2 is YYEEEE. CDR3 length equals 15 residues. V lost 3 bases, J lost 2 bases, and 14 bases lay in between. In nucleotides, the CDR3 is TGTGCCAGCAGCTGGGGACCGGAGATTCAAGAGACCCAGTACTTC. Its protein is CASSWGPEIQETQYF.

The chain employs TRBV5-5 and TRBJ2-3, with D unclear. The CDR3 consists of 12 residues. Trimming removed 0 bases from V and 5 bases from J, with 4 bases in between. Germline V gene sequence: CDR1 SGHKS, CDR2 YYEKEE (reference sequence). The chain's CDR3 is CASSLEVDTQYF. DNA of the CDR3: TGTGCCAGCAGCTTGGAGGTAGATACGCAGTATTTT.

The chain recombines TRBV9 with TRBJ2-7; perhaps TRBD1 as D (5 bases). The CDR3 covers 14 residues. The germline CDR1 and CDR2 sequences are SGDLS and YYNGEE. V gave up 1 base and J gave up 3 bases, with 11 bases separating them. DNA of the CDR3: TGTGCCAGCAGCGTAATGGACATAAACTACGAGCAGTACTTC. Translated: CASSVMDINYEQYF.

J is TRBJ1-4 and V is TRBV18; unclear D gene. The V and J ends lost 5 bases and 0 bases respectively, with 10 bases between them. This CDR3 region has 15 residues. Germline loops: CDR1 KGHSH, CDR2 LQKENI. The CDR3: CASSARLATNEKLFF. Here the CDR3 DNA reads TGTGCCAGCTCAGCGAGACTCGCAACTAATGAAAAACTGTTTTTT.

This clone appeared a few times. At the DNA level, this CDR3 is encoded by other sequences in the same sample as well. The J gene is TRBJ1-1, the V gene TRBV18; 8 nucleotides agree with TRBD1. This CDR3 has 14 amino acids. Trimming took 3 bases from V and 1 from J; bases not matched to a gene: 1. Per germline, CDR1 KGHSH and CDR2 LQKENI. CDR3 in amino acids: CASSPGTGNTEAFF. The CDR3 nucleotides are TGTGCCAGCTCACCCGGGACAGGGAACACTGAAGCTTTCTTT.

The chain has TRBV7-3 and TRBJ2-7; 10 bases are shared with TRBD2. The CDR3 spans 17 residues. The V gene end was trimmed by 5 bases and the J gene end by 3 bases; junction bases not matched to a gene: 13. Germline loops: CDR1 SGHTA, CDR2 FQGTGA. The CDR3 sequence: CASSPRLAGEAFYEQYF. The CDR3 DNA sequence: TGTGCCAGCAGCCCCCGCCTAGCGGGGGAGGCTTTCTACGAGCAGTACTTC.

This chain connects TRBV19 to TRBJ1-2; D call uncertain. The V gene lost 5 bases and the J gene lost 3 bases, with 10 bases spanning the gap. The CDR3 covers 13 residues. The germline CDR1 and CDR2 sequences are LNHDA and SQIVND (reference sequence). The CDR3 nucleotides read TGTGCCAGTAGTCCGATCGTGTACTATGGCTACACCTTC. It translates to CASSPIVYYGYTF. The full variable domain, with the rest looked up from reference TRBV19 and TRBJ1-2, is DGGITQSPKYLFRKEGQNVTLSCEQNLNHDAMYWYRQDPGQGLRLIYYSQIVNDFQKGDIAEGYSVSREKKESFPLTVTSAQKNPTAFYLCASSPIVYYGYTFGSGTRLTVV.

In nucleotides, the CDR3 is TGTGCCAGCAGTGAGTTACGGACAGGGGAGATTAATGGCGGTCAGCCCCAGCATTTT. Its protein product is CASSELRTGEINGGQPQHF. V gene TRBV6-1 combines with J gene TRBJ1-5, with 9 bases matching TRBD1. Germline CDR1 reads MNHNS; CDR2 reads SASEGT. V dropped 3 bases and J dropped 6; count of bases not matched to a gene: 18. CDR3 length equals 19 residues.

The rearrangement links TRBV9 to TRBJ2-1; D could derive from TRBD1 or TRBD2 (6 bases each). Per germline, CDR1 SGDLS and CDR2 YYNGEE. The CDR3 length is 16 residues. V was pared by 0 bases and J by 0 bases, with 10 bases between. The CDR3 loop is CASSVGGATSYNEQFF. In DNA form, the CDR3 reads TGTGCCAGCAGCGTAGGGGGGGCGACCTCCTACAATGAGCAGTTCTTC.

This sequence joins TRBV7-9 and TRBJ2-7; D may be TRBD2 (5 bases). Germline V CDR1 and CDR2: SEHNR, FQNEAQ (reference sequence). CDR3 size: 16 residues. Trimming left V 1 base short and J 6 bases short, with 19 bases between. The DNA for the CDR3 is TGTGCCAGCAGCTTAGTTCGGGGTGCCCTGAGGAGCGAGCAGTACTTC. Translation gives CASSLVRGALRSEQYF.

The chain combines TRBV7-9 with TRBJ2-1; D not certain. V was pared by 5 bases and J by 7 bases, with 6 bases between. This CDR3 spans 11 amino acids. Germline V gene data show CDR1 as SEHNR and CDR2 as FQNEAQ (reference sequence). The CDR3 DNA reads TGTGCCAGCAGCCCACAAAATGAGCAGTTCTTC. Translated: CASSPQNEQFF.

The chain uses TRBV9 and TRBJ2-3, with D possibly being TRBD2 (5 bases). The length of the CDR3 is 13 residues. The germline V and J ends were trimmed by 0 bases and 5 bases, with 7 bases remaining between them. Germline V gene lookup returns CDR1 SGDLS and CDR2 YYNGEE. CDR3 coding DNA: TGTGCCAGCAGCGTAGGCGGGTTAGATACGCAGTATTTT. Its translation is CASSVGGLDTQYF.

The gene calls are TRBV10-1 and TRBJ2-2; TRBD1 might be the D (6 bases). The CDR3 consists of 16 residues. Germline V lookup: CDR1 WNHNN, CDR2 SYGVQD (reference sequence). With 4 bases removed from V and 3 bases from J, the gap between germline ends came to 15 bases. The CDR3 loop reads CASSGYRDTYTGELFF. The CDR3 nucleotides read TGCGCCAGCAGTGGGTACCGGGACACGTACACCGGGGAGCTGTTTTTT.

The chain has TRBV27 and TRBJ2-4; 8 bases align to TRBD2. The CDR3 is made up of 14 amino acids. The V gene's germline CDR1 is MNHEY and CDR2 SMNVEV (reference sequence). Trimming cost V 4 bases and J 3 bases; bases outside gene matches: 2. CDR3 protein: CASSSGLDKNIQYF. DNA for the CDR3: TGTGCCAGCAGTTCGGGACTAGACAAAAACATTCAGTACTTC.

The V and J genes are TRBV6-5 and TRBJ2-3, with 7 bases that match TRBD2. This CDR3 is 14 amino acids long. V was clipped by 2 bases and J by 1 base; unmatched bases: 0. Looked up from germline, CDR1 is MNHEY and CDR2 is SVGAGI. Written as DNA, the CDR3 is TGTGCCAGCAGTTACGCGGGGGGCACAGATACGCAGTATTTT. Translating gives CASSYAGGTDTQYF.

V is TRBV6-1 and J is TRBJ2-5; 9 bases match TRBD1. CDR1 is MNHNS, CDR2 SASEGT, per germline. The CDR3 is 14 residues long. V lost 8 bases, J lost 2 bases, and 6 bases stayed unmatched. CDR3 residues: CASGDRVSQETQYF. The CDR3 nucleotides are TGTGCCAGCGGGGACAGGGTTTCTCAAGAGACCCAGTACTTC.

The DNA for the CDR3 is TGTGCCAGCAGCTTAGATGCCCCTCCGAAGAACGAGCAGTACTTC. Encoded protein: CASSLDAPPKNEQYF. The chain uses TRBV7-9 and TRBJ2-7; D gene uncertain. Trimming removed 1 base from V and 5 bases from J, with 15 bases in between. This CDR3 contains 15 residues. Germline loops: CDR1 SEHNR, CDR2 FQNEAQ (reference sequence).

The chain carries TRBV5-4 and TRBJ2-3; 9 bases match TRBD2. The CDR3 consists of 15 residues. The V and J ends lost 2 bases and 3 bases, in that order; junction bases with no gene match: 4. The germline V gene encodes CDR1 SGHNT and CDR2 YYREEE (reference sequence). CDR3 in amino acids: CASSFGLAGTDTQYF. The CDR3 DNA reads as TGTGCCAGCAGCTTTGGGCTAGCGGGGACAGATACGCAGTATTTT.

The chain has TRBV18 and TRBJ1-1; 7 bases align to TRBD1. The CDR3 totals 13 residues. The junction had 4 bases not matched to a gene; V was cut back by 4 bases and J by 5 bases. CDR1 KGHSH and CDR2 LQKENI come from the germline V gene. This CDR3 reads CASSRKGATEAFF. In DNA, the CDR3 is TGTGCCAGCTCACGTAAGGGGGCGACTGAAGCTTTCTTT.

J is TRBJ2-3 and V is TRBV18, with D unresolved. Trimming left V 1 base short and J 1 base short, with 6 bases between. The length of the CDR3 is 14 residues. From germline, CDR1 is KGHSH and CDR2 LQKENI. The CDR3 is CASSPLPGTDTQYF. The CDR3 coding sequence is TGTGCCAGCTCACCACTTCCGGGCACAGATACGCAGTATTTT.

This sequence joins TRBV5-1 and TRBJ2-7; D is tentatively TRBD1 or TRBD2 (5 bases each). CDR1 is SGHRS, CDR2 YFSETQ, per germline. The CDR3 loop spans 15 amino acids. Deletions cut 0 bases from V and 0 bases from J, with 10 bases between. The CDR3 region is CASSLEVGPSYEQYF. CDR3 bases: TGCGCCAGCAGCTTGGAAGTGGGACCCTCCTACGAGCAGTACTTC. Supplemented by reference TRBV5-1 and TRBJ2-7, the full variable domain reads KAGVTQTPRYLIKTRGQQVTLSCSPISGHRSVSWYQQTPGQGLQFLFEYFSETQRNKGNFPGRFSGRQFSNSRSEMNVSTLELGDSALYLCASSLEVGPSYEQYFGPGTRLTVT.

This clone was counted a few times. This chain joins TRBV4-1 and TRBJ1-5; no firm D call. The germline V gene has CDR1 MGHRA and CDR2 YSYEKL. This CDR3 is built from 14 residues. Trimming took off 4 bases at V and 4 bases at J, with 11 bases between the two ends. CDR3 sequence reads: CASSPSIMNQPQHF. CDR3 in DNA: TGCGCCAGCAGCCCGTCCATTATGAATCAGCCCCAGCATTTT.